This TCR beta chain was sequenced in a study of siplizumab effects on memory and regulatory T cells. Study conclusions and caveats: Researchers could map only a minor fraction of alloreactive clones to unstimulated subsets. A mean of roughly 70% of mappable alloreactive CD4+ clones were Treg-derived with siplizumab, compared with approximately 29% in controls. No assignable naive or memory phenotype existed for roughly 75-96% of proliferating CD4+ or CD8+ clones.

Data came from immunoSEQ multiplex PCR; TCRdb stores just in-frame clones and leaves some out. The sample has more than 60,000 clones, 93% seen once. As regards this clone: Its antigen remains unknown.

Germline lookup yields CDR1 SEHNR and CDR2 FQNEAQ (reference sequence). The CDR3 spans 12 residues. V was pared by 11 bases and J by 2 bases, with 5 bases of the junction left unmatched. Source material: CD8+ T cells sorted from blood. This chain connects TRBV7-9 to TRBJ1-1; 7 bases are shared with TRBD1. The clonotype was recovered from a human donor in good health. CDR3 amino acids: CAVGQQNTEAFF. CDR3 DNA sequence: TGTGCCGTGGGACAGCAAAACACTGAAGCTTTCTTT.